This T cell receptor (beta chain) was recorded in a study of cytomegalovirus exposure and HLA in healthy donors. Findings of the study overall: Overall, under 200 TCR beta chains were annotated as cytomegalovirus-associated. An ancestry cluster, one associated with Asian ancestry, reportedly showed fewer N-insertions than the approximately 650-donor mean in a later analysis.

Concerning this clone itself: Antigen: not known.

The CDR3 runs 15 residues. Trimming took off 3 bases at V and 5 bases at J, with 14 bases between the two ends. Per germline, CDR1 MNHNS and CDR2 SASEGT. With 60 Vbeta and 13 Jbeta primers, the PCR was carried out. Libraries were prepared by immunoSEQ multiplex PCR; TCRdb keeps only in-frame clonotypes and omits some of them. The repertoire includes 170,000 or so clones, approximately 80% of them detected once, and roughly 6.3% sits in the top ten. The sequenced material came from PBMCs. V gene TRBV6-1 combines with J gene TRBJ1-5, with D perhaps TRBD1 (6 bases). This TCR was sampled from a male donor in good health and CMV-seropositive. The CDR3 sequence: CASSEGAGRDQPQHF. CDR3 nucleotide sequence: TGTGCCAGCAGTGAGGGGGCAGGGAGGGATCAGCCCCAGCATTTT.